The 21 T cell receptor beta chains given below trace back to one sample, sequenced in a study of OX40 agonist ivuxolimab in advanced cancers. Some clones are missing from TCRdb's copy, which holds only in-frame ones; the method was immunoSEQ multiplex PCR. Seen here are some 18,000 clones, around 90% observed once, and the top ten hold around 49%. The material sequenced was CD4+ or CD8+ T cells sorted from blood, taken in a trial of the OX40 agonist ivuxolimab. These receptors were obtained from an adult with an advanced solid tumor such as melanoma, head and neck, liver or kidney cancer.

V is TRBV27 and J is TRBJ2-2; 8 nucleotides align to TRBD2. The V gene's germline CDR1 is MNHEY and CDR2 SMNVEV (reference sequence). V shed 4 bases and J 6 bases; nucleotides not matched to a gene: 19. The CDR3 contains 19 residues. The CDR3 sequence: CASSSPSGAGEAIAGELFF. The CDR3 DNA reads TGTGCCAGCAGTTCGCCTTCGGGAGCGGGAGAGGCTATAGCCGGGGAGCTGTTTTTT.

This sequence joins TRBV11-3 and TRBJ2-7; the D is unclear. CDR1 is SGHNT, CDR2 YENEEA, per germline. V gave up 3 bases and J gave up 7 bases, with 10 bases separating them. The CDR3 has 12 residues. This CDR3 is CASSFVLWEQYF. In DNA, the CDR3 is TGTGCCAGCAGCTTTGTATTGTGGGAGCAGTACTTC.

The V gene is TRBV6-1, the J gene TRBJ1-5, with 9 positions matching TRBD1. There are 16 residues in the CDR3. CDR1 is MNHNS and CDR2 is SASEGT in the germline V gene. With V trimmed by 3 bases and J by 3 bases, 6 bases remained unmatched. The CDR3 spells CASSEPGTGYNQPQHF. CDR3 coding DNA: TGTGCCAGCAGTGAGCCCGGGACAGGGTACAATCAGCCCCAGCATTTT.

The CDR3 sequence is CATTGGPTGELFF. In DNA, the CDR3 is TGCGCCACCACCGGCGGGCCTACCGGGGAGCTGTTTTTT. V usage is TRBV5-1 and J usage is TRBJ2-2; TRBD2 is a possible D gene (5 bases). The CDR3 runs to 13 residues. The germline CDR1 and CDR2 sequences are SGHRS and YFSETQ. With 9 bases removed from V and 5 bases from J, the gap between germline ends came to 14 bases. Looking up the rest from reference TRBV5-1 and TRBJ2-2 gives the full variable domain: KAGVTQTPRYLIKTRGQQVTLSCSPISGHRSVSWYQQTPGQGLQFLFEYFSETQRNKGNFPGRFSGRQFSNSRSEMNVSTLELGDSALYLCATTGGPTGELFFGEGSRLTVL.

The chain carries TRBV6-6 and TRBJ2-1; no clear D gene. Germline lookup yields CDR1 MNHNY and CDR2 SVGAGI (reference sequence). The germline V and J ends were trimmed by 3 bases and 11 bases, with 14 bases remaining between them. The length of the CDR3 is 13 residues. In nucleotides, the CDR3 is TGTGCCAGCAGTTATGGGTCGGGCACAAAGCAGTTCTTC. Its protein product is CASSYGSGTKQFF.

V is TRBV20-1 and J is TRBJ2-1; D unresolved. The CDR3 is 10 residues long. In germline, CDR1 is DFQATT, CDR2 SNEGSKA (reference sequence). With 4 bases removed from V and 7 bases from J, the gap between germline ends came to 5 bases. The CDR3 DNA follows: TGCAGTGCTAAGAGGAATGAGCAGTTCTTC. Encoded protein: CSAKRNEQFF.

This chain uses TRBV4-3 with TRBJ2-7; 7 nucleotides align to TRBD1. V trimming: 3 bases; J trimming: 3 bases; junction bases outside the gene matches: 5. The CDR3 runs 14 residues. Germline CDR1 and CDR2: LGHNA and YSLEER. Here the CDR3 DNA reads TGCGCCAGCAGCCACAGACAGGGTAGCTACGAGCAGTACTTC. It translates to CASSHRQGSYEQYF.

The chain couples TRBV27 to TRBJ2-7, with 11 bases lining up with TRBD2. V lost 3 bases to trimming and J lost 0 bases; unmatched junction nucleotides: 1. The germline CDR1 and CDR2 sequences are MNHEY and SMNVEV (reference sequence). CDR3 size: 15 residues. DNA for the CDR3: TGTGCCAGCAGTTTGGGGACTAGCGGCTCCTACGAGCAGTACTTC. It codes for CASSLGTSGSYEQYF.

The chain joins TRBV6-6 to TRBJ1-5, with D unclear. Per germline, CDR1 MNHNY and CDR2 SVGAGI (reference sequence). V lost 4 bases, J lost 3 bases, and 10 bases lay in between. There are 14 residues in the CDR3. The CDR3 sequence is CASSSTSPNQPQHF. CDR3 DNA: TGTGCCAGCAGTTCCACGTCCCCCAATCAGCCCCAGCATTTT.

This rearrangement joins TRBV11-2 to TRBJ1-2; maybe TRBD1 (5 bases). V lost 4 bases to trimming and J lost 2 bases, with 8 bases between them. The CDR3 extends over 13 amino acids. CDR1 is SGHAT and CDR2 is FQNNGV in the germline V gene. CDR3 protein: CASSSDKNYGYTF. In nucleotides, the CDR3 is TGTGCCAGCAGCTCGGACAAAAACTATGGCTACACCTTC.

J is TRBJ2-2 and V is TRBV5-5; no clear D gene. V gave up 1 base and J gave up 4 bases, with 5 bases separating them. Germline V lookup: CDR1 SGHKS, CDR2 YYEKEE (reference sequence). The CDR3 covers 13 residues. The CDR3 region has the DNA TGTGCCAGCAGCTTGTTGTTCACCGGGGAGCTGTTTTTT. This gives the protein CASSLLFTGELFF.

This chain's CDR3 is CASSRDSRTDEQFF. CDR3 sequence (DNA): TGTGCCAGCAGTCGGGACTCTCGGACGGATGAGCAGTTCTTC. The chain couples TRBV28 to TRBJ2-1, with a tentative D call TRBD2 (6 bases). The CDR3 totals 14 residues. Germline CDR1 is MDHEN and CDR2 is SYDVKM. The V end lost 5 bases, the J end lost 8 bases, and 16 bases lay between the germline ends.

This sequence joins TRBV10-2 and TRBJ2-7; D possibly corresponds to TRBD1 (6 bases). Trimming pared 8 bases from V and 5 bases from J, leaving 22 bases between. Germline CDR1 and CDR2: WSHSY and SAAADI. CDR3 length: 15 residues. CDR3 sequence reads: CASSEGAGVSHEQYF. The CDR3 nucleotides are TGCGCCAGCTCTGAAGGGGCAGGGGTATCCCACGAGCAGTACTTC.

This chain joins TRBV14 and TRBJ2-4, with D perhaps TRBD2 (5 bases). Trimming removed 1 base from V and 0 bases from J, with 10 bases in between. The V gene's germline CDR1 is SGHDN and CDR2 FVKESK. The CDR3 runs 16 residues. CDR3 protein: CASSQAGGLAKNIQYF. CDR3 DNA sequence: TGTGCCAGCAGCCAAGCAGGAGGACTAGCCAAAAACATTCAGTACTTC. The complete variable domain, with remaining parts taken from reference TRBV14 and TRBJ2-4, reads EAGVTQFPSHSVIEKGQTVTLRCDPISGHDNLYWYRRVMGKEIKFLLHFVKESKQDESGMPNNRFLAERTGGTYSTLKVQPAELEDSGVYFCASSQAGGLAKNIQYFGAGTRLSVL.

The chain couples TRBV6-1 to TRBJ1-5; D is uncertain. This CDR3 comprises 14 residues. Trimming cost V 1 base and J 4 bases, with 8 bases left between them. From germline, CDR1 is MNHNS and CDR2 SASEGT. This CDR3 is CASSEGRSNQPQHF. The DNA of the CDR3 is TGTGCCAGCAGTGAAGGCAGGTCGAATCAGCCCCAGCATTTT.

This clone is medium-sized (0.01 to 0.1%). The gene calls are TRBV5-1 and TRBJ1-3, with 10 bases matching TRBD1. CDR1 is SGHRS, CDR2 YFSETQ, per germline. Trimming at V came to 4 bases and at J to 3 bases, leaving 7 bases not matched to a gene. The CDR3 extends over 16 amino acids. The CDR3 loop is CASSPRTGGGGNTIYF. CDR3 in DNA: TGCGCCAGCAGCCCCCGGACAGGGGGTGGTGGAAACACCATATATTTT.

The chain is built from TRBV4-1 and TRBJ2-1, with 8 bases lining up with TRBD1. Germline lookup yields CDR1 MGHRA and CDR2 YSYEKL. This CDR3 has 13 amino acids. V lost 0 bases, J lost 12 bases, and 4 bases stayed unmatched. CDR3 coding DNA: TGCGCCAGCAGCCAAGAGGAGGGGACAGGGCAGTTCTTC. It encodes CASSQEEGTGQFF.

The CDR3: CASSLRTGVDEQYF. CDR3 bases: TGTGCCAGCAGCCTCAGGACAGGGGTCGACGAGCAGTACTTC. The rearrangement joins TRBV7-9 to TRBJ2-7; 9 bases fit TRBD1. The CDR3 contains 14 residues. Germline V gene sequence: CDR1 SEHNR, CDR2 FQNEAQ (reference sequence). V dropped 5 bases and J dropped 5; count of bases not matched to a gene: 7.

CDR3 DNA sequence: TGTGCCAGCAGTTACTCTCTCTCTAATGAAAAACTGTTTTTT. Encoded protein: CASSYSLSNEKLFF. The V and J genes are TRBV6-5 and TRBJ1-4, with unresolved D. V was trimmed by 0 bases and J by 3 bases, leaving 5 bases between them. Per the germline V gene, CDR1 is MNHEY and CDR2 is SVGAGI. The CDR3 covers 14 residues.

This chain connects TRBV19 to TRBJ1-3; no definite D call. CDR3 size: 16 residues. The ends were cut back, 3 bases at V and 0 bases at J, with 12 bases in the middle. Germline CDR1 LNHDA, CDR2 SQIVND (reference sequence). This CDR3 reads CASSIFFRGSGNTIYF. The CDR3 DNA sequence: TGTGCCAGTAGTATCTTTTTTCGGGGCTCTGGAAACACCATATATTTT.

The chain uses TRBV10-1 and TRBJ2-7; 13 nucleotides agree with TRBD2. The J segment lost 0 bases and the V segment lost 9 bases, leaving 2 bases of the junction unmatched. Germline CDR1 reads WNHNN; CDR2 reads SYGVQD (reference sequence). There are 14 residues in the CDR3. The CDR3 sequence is CARRTSGSSYEQYF. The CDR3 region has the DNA TGCGCCAGGAGGACTAGCGGGAGCTCCTACGAGCAGTACTTC.